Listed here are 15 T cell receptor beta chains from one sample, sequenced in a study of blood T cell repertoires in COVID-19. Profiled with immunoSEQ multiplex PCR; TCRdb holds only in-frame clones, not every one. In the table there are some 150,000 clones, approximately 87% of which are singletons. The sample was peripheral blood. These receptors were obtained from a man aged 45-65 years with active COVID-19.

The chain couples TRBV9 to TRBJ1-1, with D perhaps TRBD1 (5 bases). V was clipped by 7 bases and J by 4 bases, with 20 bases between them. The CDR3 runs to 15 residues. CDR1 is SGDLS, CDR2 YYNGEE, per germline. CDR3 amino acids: CASSRPTEHGTEAFF. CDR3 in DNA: TGTGCCAGCTCTCGTCCGACAGAGCACGGCACTGAAGCTTTCTTT.

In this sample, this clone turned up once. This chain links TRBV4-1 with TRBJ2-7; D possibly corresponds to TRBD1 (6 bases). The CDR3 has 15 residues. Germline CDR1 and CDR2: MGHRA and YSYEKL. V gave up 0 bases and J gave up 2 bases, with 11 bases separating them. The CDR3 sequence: CASSQEPGVTYEQYF. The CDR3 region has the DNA TGCGCCAGCAGCCAAGAACCAGGGGTCACCTACGAGCAGTACTTC.

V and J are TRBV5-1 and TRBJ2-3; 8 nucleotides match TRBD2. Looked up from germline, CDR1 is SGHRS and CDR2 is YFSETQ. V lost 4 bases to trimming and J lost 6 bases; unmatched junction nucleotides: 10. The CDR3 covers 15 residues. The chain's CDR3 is CASSPQLAGLDTQYF. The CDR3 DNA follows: TGCGCCAGCAGCCCCCAGCTAGCGGGTCTTGATACGCAGTATTTT.

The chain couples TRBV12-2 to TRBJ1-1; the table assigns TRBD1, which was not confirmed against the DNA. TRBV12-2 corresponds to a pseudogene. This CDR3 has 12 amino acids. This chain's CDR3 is CASRWDTYEAFF. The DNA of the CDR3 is TGTGCAAGTCGCTGGGACACCTATGAAGCTTTCTTT.

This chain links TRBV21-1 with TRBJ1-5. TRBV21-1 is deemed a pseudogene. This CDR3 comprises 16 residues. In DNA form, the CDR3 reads TGTGCCAGCAATTATCCTGCAAGAGGGTGCAATCAGCCCCAGCATTTT. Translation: CASNYPARGCNQPQHF.

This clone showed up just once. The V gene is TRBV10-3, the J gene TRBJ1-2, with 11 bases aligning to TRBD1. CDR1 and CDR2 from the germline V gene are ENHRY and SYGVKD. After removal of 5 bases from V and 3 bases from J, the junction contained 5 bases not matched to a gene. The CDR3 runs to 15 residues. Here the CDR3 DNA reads TGTGCCATCAGTCAGGACAGGGGGCTAGACTATGGCTACACCTTC. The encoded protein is CAISQDRGLDYGYTF.

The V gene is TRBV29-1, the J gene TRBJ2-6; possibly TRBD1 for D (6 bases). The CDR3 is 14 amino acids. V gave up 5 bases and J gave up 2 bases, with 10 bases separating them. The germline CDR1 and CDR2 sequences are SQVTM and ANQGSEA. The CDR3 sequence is CSVQQGTGANVLTF. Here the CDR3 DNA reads TGCAGCGTTCAGCAGGGGACTGGGGCCAACGTCCTGACTTTC.

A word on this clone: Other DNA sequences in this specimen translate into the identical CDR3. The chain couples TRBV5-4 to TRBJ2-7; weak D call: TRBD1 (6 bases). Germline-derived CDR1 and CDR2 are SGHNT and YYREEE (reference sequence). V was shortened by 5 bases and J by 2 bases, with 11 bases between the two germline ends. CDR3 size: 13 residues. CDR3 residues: CASRPQGAYEQYF. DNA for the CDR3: TGTGCCAGCAGACCACAGGGAGCCTACGAGCAGTACTTC.

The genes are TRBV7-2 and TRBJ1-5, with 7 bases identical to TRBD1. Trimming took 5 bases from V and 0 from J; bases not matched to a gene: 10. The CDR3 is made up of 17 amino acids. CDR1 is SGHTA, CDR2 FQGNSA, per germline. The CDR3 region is CASSKKGAGFSNQPQHF. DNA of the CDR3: TGTGCCAGCAGCAAAAAGGGGGCAGGATTTAGCAATCAGCCCCAGCATTTT.

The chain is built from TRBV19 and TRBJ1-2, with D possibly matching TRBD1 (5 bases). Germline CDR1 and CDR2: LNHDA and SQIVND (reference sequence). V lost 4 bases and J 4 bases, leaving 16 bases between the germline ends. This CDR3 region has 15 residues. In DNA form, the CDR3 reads TGTGCCAGTAGTAATGCGGGACGGACCTTCTATGGCTACACCTTC. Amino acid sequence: CASSNAGRTFYGYTF.

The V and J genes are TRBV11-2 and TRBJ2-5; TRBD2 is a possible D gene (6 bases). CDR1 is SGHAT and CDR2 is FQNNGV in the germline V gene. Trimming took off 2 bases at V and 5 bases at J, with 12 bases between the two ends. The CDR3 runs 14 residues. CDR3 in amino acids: CASSLTSIGETQYF. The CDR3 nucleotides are TGTGCCAGCAGCTTAACTAGCATCGGGGAGACCCAGTACTTC.

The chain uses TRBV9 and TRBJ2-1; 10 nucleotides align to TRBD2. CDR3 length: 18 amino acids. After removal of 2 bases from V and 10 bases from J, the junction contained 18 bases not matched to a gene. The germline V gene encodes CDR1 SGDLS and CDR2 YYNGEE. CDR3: CASSVTLRKASGGGEQFF. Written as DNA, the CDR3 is TGTGCCAGCAGCGTTACCCTGAGGAAGGCTAGCGGGGGTGGGGAGCAGTTCTTC.

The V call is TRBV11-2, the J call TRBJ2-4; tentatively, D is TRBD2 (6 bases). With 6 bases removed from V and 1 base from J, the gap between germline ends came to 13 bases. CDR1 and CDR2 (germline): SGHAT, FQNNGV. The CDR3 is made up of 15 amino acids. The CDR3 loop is CASRATRGAKNIQYF. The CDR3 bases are TGTGCCAGCAGGGCGACTCGGGGGGCCAAAAACATTCAGTACTTC. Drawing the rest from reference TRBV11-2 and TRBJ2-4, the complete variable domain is EAGVAQSPRYKIIEKRQSVAFWCNPISGHATLYWYQQILGQGPKLLIQFQNNGVVDDSQLPKDRFSAERLKGVDSTLKIQPAKLEDSAVYLCASRATRGAKNIQYFGAGTRLSVL.

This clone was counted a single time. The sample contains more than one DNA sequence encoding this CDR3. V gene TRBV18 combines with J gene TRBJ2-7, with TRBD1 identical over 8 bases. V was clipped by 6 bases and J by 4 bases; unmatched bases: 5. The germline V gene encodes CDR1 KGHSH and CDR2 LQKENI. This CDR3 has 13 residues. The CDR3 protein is CASSPGQVYEQYF. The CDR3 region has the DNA TGTGCCAGCTCTCCGGGACAGGTATACGAGCAGTACTTC.

CDR3 loop: CASIHRGTGELFF. The DNA of the CDR3 is TGTGCCAGCATACACAGGGGCACCGGGGAGCTGTTTTTT. This chain links TRBV6-6 with TRBJ2-2; 7 bases map to TRBD1. CDR1 and CDR2 from the germline V gene are MNHNY and SVGAGI (reference sequence). The ends lost 7 bases at V and 4 bases at J; junction bases unmatched: 3. CDR3 length equals 13 residues.